One sample yielded the 32 T cell receptor beta chains listed below, sequenced in a study of cytomegalovirus exposure and HLA in healthy donors. Generated by immunoSEQ multiplex PCR, the TCRdb table keeps only in-frame clones and is missing some. The sample holds approximately 150,000 clones, around 90% seen once. Sequenced: PBMCs. The receptors here all came from a woman aged 18-29 years in good health and CMV-seropositive.

This clone was seen a single time. This rearrangement joins TRBV6-5 to TRBJ2-1; a possible D gene is TRBD2 (5 bases). The CDR3 is 16 residues long. In germline, CDR1 is MNHEY, CDR2 SVGAGI. Trimming pared 2 bases from V and 7 bases from J, leaving 18 bases between. The CDR3 sequence: CASSYDFEGWRNEQFF. The DNA of the CDR3 is TGTGCCAGCAGTTACGATTTCGAGGGATGGAGAAATGAGCAGTTCTTC.

The V call is TRBV5-4, the J call TRBJ1-2, with 7 positions matching TRBD1. V lost 0 bases and J lost 7; bases outside the gene matches: 3. The CDR3 is made up of 13 amino acids. Germline V CDR1 and CDR2: SGHNT, YYREEE (reference sequence). The CDR3 DNA reads as TGTGCCAGCAGCTTGGGAGCAGGGGGTGGCTACACCTTC. It encodes CASSLGAGGGYTF.

The chain combines TRBV4-3 with TRBJ1-5; D gene ambiguous. The V gene's germline CDR1 is LGHNA and CDR2 YSLEER. The length of the CDR3 is 15 residues. V dropped 4 bases and J dropped 4 bases, with 14 bases sitting between them. The CDR3 region has the DNA TGCGCCAGCAGCCGCGAAGAGGGCCCGAATCAGCCCCAGCATTTT. Its protein is CASSREEGPNQPQHF.

This chain joins TRBV27 and TRBJ2-7, with TRBD2 matching 7 bases. CDR3 length: 15 amino acids. CDR1 and CDR2 (germline): MNHEY, SMNVEV (reference sequence). Germline trimming cut 6 bases from V and 3 bases from J; bases unmatched to any gene: 11. CDR3 DNA: TGTGCCAGCAGCCTGACTAGCCATCCCGACTACGAGCAGTACTTC. Translated: CASSLTSHPDYEQYF.

The chain links TRBV12-5 to TRBJ2-7, with 9 bases that match TRBD1. Germline CDR1 reads LGHNT; CDR2 reads FRNRAP. CDR3 length equals 13 residues. V lost 3 bases, J lost 4 bases, and 1 base stayed unmatched. The DNA for the CDR3 is TGTGCTAGTGGTTTAGGGACAGGGTACGAGCAGTACTTC. This sequence encodes CASGLGTGYEQYF.

The chain combines TRBV7-3 with TRBJ2-1, with TRBD2 matching over 7 bases. The CDR3 consists of 16 residues. Germline trimming cut 5 bases from V and 6 bases from J; bases unmatched to any gene: 13. The germline gives CDR1 SGHTA, CDR2 FQGTGA. As DNA, the CDR3 is TGTGCCAGCAGCCCCCCCGGGGCGGGGAGGGGCAATGAGCAGTTCTTC. Translated, it gives CASSPPGAGRGNEQFF.

Comments on this clone: The identical CDR3 is also encoded by other nucleotide sequences in the sample. The chain couples TRBV7-9 to TRBJ2-7; tentative D call: TRBD2 (5 bases). V gave up 1 base and J gave up 3 bases, with 10 bases separating them. The CDR3 contains 14 residues. The germline gives CDR1 SEHNR, CDR2 FQNEAQ (reference sequence). The CDR3 protein is CASSLVGSSYEQYF. The CDR3 coding sequence is TGTGCCAGCAGCTTAGTAGGGAGTAGCTACGAGCAGTACTTC.

This chain joins TRBV29-1 and TRBJ2-4; 7 bases are shared with TRBD1. Trimming cost V 7 bases and J 1 base; bases outside gene matches: 4. The CDR3 length is 13 residues. CDR1 is SQVTM and CDR2 is ANQGSEA in the germline V gene. CDR3 DNA: TGCAGCGCTTCGGGACAGGCCAAAAACATTCAGTACTTC. It yields the protein CSASGQAKNIQYF.

This clone has only one observation. The chain carries TRBV7-6 and TRBJ2-2; TRBD2 matches at 7 bases. Germline V gene lookup returns CDR1 SGHVS and CDR2 FNYEAQ. The CDR3 is 17 residues long. V lost 1 base to trimming and J lost 4 bases; unmatched junction nucleotides: 9. CDR3 nucleotides: TGTGCCAGCAGCTTAGTTGGGGGAGGGCCCGGCACCGGGGAGCTGTTTTTT. This encodes CASSLVGGGPGTGELFF. Supplemented by reference TRBV7-6 and TRBJ2-2, the full variable domain reads GAGVSQSPRYKVTKRGQDVALRCDPISGHVSLYWYRQALGQGPEFLTYFNYEAQQDKSGLPNDRFSAERPEGSISTLTIQRTEQRDSAMYRCASSLVGGGPGTGELFFGEGSRLTVL.

V is TRBV30 and J is TRBJ2-5; 12 nucleotides match TRBD2. With 1 base clipped from V and 5 bases from J, the junction kept 5 bases outside the gene matches. Germline loops: CDR1 GTSNPN, CDR2 SVGIG (reference sequence). There are 15 residues in the CDR3. CDR3 region: CAWSAEGLAGETQYF. The CDR3 region has the DNA TGTGCCTGGAGTGCCGAAGGACTAGCGGGGGAGACCCAGTACTTC.

V usage is TRBV29-1 and J usage is TRBJ1-2; perhaps TRBD1 as D (6 bases). This CDR3 comprises 14 residues. Germline CDR1 SQVTM, CDR2 ANQGSEA. The V and J ends lost 4 bases and 4 bases respectively, with 16 bases between them. CDR3 in amino acids: CSVGEGGNGYGYTF. CDR3 bases: TGCAGCGTTGGGGAAGGGGGAAACGGCTATGGCTACACCTTC.

The genes are TRBV14 and TRBJ2-3; 9 positions agree with TRBD2. J gave up 6 bases and V 4 bases, and 11 bases lay outside the gene matches. CDR1 SGHDN and CDR2 FVKESK come from the germline V gene. This CDR3 has 16 residues. The chain's CDR3 is CASSRGTSFGTDTQYF. CDR3 DNA: TGTGCCAGCAGCCGCGGGACTAGCTTTGGTACCGATACGCAGTATTTT.

CDR3 region: CASSFTGGNWNGYTF. For the CDR3, the DNA is TGTGCCAGCAGTTTCACGGGGGGGAACTGGAATGGCTACACCTTC. The chain carries TRBV6-5 and TRBJ1-2, with D perhaps matching TRBD1 (5 bases). This CDR3 contains 15 residues. Germline V gene sequence: CDR1 MNHEY, CDR2 SVGAGI. Trimming stripped 4 bases from V and 6 bases from J, with 18 bases between.

This rearrangement joins TRBV28 to TRBJ2-7, with 10 bases that match TRBD2. The CDR3 covers 13 residues. CDR1 MDHEN and CDR2 SYDVKM come from the germline V gene. Trimming took 6 bases from V and 7 from J; bases not matched to a gene: 6. The CDR3 is CASRGLAVGEQYF. The DNA of the CDR3 is TGTGCCAGCAGAGGACTAGCGGTTGGGGAGCAGTACTTC.

The chain links TRBV5-6 to TRBJ2-7, with TRBD2 identical over 13 bases. Per germline, CDR1 SGHDT and CDR2 YYEEEE. The trim removed 4 bases at V and 7 bases at J, leaving 11 bases unmatched. This CDR3 comprises 16 residues. The CDR3 protein is CASSRPGLAGSGEQYF. The DNA for the CDR3 is TGTGCCAGCAGCCGACCGGGACTAGCGGGATCCGGGGAGCAGTACTTC.

V usage is TRBV9 and J usage is TRBJ2-7, with 10 positions matching TRBD2. Germline V gene data show CDR1 as SGDLS and CDR2 as YYNGEE. This CDR3 region has 15 residues. The junction had 7 bases not matched to a gene; V was cut back by 2 bases and J by 5 bases. CDR3 sequence: CASSVASGSPHEQYF. CDR3 sequence (DNA): TGTGCCAGCAGCGTGGCTAGCGGGAGCCCCCACGAGCAGTACTTC.

The CDR3 DNA sequence: TGTGCCAGCAGTCCGACAGGGGACTATGGCTACACCTTC. This sequence encodes CASSPTGDYGYTF. The J gene is TRBJ1-2, the V gene TRBV27; 8 bases match TRBD1. Trimming removed 5 bases from V and 3 bases from J; junction bases left unmatched: 2. The CDR3 runs 13 residues. CDR1 and CDR2 (germline): MNHEY, SMNVEV (reference sequence).

The CDR3 region is CASSLSDEQYF. The CDR3 DNA is TGTGCCAGCAGCCTGTCCGACGAGCAGTACTTC. The chain joins TRBV5-6 to TRBJ2-7; no clear D gene. From germline, CDR1 is SGHDT and CDR2 YYEEEE. V was pared by 4 bases and J by 5 bases, with 7 bases between. The CDR3 length is 11 residues.

The rearrangement joins TRBV7-3 to TRBJ2-6; perhaps TRBD1 as D (6 bases). The V gene lost 5 bases and the J gene lost 2 bases, with 10 bases spanning the gap. The CDR3 length is 15 residues. In germline, CDR1 is SGHTA, CDR2 FQGTGA. CDR3 in DNA: TGTGCCAGCAGCCCACAGGGCGCTGGGGCCAACGTCCTGACTTTC. Translated: CASSPQGAGANVLTF.

The CDR3 reads CASSYEGVGRGPQHF. The CDR3 DNA follows: TGTGCCAGCAGTTACGAGGGGGTGGGACGTGGACCCCAGCATTTT. J is TRBJ1-5 and V is TRBV6-5, with D maybe TRBD1 (6 bases). CDR3 length equals 15 residues. V lost 2 bases, J lost 10 bases, and 18 bases lay in between. CDR1 is MNHEY and CDR2 is SVGAGI in the germline V gene.

This chain uses TRBV9 with TRBJ1-1; D not certain. This CDR3 comprises 16 residues. Trimming shortened V by 0 bases and J by 1 base, and 13 bases separated the two germline ends. Germline V gives CDR1 SGDLS, CDR2 YYNGEE. CDR3 nucleotides: TGTGCCAGCAGCGTAGAAGGTCGAGGTGGGAACACTGAAGCTTTCTTT. Translation gives CASSVEGRGGNTEAFF.

This clone was recorded a few times. The chain couples TRBV5-1 to TRBJ1-5, with 8 bases that match TRBD1. Germline CDR1 SGHRS, CDR2 YFSETQ. The CDR3 contains 14 residues. V trimming: 4 bases; J trimming: 6 bases; junction bases outside the gene matches: 6. The DNA of the CDR3 is TGCGCCAGCAGCACCGGACAGGGAGGTCAGCCCCAGCATTTT. It encodes CASSTGQGGQPQHF. Complete variable domain (other parts from reference TRBV5-1 and TRBJ1-5): KAGVTQTPRYLIKTRGQQVTLSCSPISGHRSVSWYQQTPGQGLQFLFEYFSETQRNKGNFPGRFSGRQFSNSRSEMNVSTLELGDSALYLCASSTGQGGQPQHFGDGTRLSIL.

The chain joins TRBV7-6 to TRBJ2-2, with 8 bases that match TRBD1. V trimming: 1 base; J trimming: 6 bases; junction bases outside the gene matches: 7. Germline CDR1 is SGHVS and CDR2 is FNYEAQ. There are 16 residues in the CDR3. CDR3 amino acids: CASSLERTGPPGELFF. CDR3 coding DNA: TGTGCCAGCAGCTTAGAGAGGACAGGGCCCCCCGGGGAGCTGTTTTTT.

Here the CDR3 reads CASSLETGGPLNTEAFF. CDR3 bases: TGTGCCAGCAGCCTGGAGACAGGGGGACCCTTGAACACTGAAGCTTTCTTT. The chain carries TRBV7-6 and TRBJ1-1; 9 bases agree with TRBD1. V trimming: 5 bases; J trimming: 0 bases; junction bases outside the gene matches: 10. The germline CDR1 and CDR2 sequences are SGHVS and FNYEAQ. The CDR3 runs to 17 residues.

This clone was recorded only once. The V and J genes are TRBV27 and TRBJ2-3, with TRBD2 identical over 10 bases. The V gene's germline CDR1 is MNHEY and CDR2 SMNVEV (reference sequence). V trimming: 6 bases; J trimming: 0 bases; junction bases outside the gene matches: 3. The CDR3 runs to 15 residues. CDR3 residues: CASRVAGGSTDTQYF. The CDR3 DNA is TGTGCCAGCAGAGTAGCGGGGGGAAGCACAGATACGCAGTATTTT.

The chain is built from TRBV28 and TRBJ2-7; 13 bases match TRBD2. Germline-derived CDR1 and CDR2 are MDHEN and SYDVKM. V trimming: 5 bases; J trimming: 7 bases; junction bases outside the gene matches: 5. This CDR3 contains 14 residues. The CDR3 loop reads CASSRLAGGHEQYF. DNA of the CDR3: TGTGCCAGCAGTCGACTAGCGGGAGGTCATGAGCAGTACTTC.

V and J are TRBV6-6 and TRBJ2-7; D might be TRBD2 (6 bases). The CDR3 is 14 residues long. CDR1 MNHNY and CDR2 SVGAGI come from the germline V gene (reference sequence). V was shortened by 7 bases and J by 4 bases, with 17 bases between the two germline ends. CDR3 region: CASTPPGDFYEQYF. For the CDR3, the DNA is TGTGCCAGCACCCCCCCGGGGGATTTTTACGAGCAGTACTTC.

V gene TRBV27 combines with J gene TRBJ1-5, with 8 bases matching TRBD1. Trimming took 6 bases from V and 8 from J; bases not matched to a gene: 9. The germline gives CDR1 MNHEY, CDR2 SMNVEV (reference sequence). The CDR3 length is 14 residues. CDR3 DNA sequence: TGTGCCAGCAGCTTAGGCCCAGGGGGCAAGCCCCAGCATTTT. It specifies CASSLGPGGKPQHF.

The V and J genes are TRBV7-2 and TRBJ2-5, with TRBD2 matching over 11 bases. The ends lost 5 bases at V and 5 bases at J; junction bases unmatched: 7. The CDR3 length is 15 residues. Germline values: CDR1 SGHTA, CDR2 FQGNSA. The CDR3 DNA reads as TGTGCCAGCAGCCCTAATAGCGGGAGGGGGGAGACCCAGTACTTC. Residues: CASSPNSGRGETQYF. Complete variable domain (other parts from reference TRBV7-2 and TRBJ2-5): GAGVSQSPSNKVTEKGKDVELRCDPISGHTALYWYRQSLGQGLEFLIYFQGNSAPDKSGLPSDRFSAERTGGSVSTLTIQRTQQEDSAVYLCASSPNSGRGETQYFGPGTRLLVL.

The rearrangement uses TRBV19 and TRBJ1-2, with D tentatively TRBD1 (6 bases). CDR3 length: 12 residues. CDR1 and CDR2 from the germline V gene are LNHDA and SQIVND (reference sequence). Deletions cut 7 bases from V and 5 bases from J, with 11 bases between. CDR3 nucleotide sequence: TGTGCCAGTACCATGAGGGGGTATGGCTACACCTTC. Residues: CASTMRGYGYTF. The variable domain in full, with the rest retrieved from reference TRBV19 and TRBJ1-2, is DGGITQSPKYLFRKEGQNVTLSCEQNLNHDAMYWYRQDPGQGLRLIYYSQIVNDFQKGDIAEGYSVSREKKESFPLTVTSAQKNPTAFYLCASTMRGYGYTFGSGTRLTVV.

The CDR3 coding sequence is TGTGCCAGCAGCGTAGATCCGGGAGGGCGCTACAATGAGCAGTTCTTC. This encodes CASSVDPGGRYNEQFF. This chain uses TRBV9 with TRBJ2-1; 8 bases agree with TRBD2. V dropped 0 bases and J dropped 3; count of bases not matched to a gene: 5. This CDR3 contains 16 residues. CDR1 and CDR2 from the germline V gene are SGDLS and YYNGEE.

The rearrangement joins TRBV7-9 to TRBJ2-3; 7 nucleotides match TRBD1. V lost 3 bases to trimming and J lost 2 bases; unmatched junction nucleotides: 5. Germline loops: CDR1 SEHNR, CDR2 FQNEAQ (reference sequence). The CDR3 sequence is 15 residues long. The CDR3 protein is CASSLGTAYTDTQYF. In nucleotides, the CDR3 is TGTGCCAGCAGCTTGGGGACAGCTTACACAGATACGCAGTATTTT.